This note documents a single T cell receptor beta chain sequence. Unique molecular identifiers were present in the TCR beta cDNA libraries. Using its own MiXCR run on the PCR reads, TCRdb lists one record per CDR3 protein. The sample consists of 350,000 to 500,000 distinct CDR3 sequences, roughly 40% of them appearing once. This record comes from a study of post-analysis software for immune sequencing data. Across the whole study: The disease courses spanned relapsing-remitting, secondary progressive and progressive-relapsing forms of multiple sclerosis.

Source material: blood. The TCR sequence derives from a girl aged 2 to 9 with multiple sclerosis.

The CDR3 bases are TGTGCCAGCAGGAGGACAGGGGCCTACGAGCAGTACTTC. Translation gives CASRRTGAYEQYF. The chain joins TRBV7-8 to TRBJ2-7, with TRBD1 matching over 9 bases. CDR1 is SGHVS, CDR2 FQNEAQ, per germline. The V gene end was trimmed by 6 bases and the J gene end by 2 bases; junction bases not matched to a gene: 2. This CDR3 region has 13 residues.